This T cell receptor beta chain was recovered during a study of patients and donors after allogeneic stem cell transplantation. There are 13 residues in the CDR3. V shed 8 bases and J 2 bases; nucleotides not matched to a gene: 6. This clonotype was seen ten or more times. TCRdb processed the RT-PCR reads anew with MiXCR; each CDR3 protein has one entry. The sample has some 880,000 distinct CDR3 sequences; over 15% are singletons. The chain employs TRBV12-3 or TRBV12-4 and TRBJ2-7; 7 nucleotides line up with TRBD2. The source of this sequence is a human donor who was either an allogeneic HSCT recipient or a stem cell or donor lymphocyte infusion donor (not recorded which). It is not recorded whose cells these are; they may come from a transplant donor. Sequenced input: blood, either unsorted or a sorted T cell fraction (not recorded which). The CDR3 here is CASRQGGTYEQYF. CDR3 DNA: TGTGCCAGCCGTCAGGGAGGGACCTACGAGCAGTACTTC.